The rows below give T cell receptor beta chains drawn from one sample of a study of blood T cell repertoires in COVID-19. The repertoire was sequenced with immunoSEQ multiplex PCR; TCRdb's copy has only in-frame clones and lacks some. The sample records about 100,000 clones, about 77% being singletons. Sequencing was done on a sample of peripheral blood. The receptors come from a woman in her 70s with acute or convalescent COVID-19. CDR3s include the opening cysteine and the closing phenylalanine or tryptophan. D genes are given only for firm matches. Clone size appears in some rows only: once, few, many, or a class for an expanded clone.

CDR3 | DNA | D | V | size | J
CASSLSMTISPLHF | TGTGCCAGCAGTTTATCGATGACTATCTCACCCCTCCACTTT | . | TRBV27 | . | TRBJ1-6
CASSPQGKPQHF | TGTGCCAGCTCGCCGCAGGGTAAGCCCCAGCATTTT | . | TRBV18 | . | TRBJ1-5
CASSLKGRETQYF | TGTGCCAGCAGCTTGAAGGGGCGGGAGACCCAGTACTTC | . | TRBV7-9 | . | TRBJ2-5
CASSLTGPLDAGNTIYF | TGTGCCAGCAGTTTAACAGGGCCGCTGGACGCTGGAAACACCATATATTTT | . | TRBV28 | . | TRBJ1-3
CASSFFTQGLSTGELFF | TGTGCCAGCAGCTTTTTTACCCAGGGGTTGAGTACCGGGGAGCTGTTTTTT | . | TRBV7-8 | few | TRBJ2-2
CASSLATGTDQPQHF | TGTGCCAGCTCACTTGCGACAGGGACCGATCAGCCCCAGCATTTT | TRBD1 | TRBV18 | . | TRBJ1-5
CASSERTGTDTQYF | TGTGCCAGCAGTGAGAGGACAGGGACAGATACGCAGTATTTT | TRBD1 | TRBV2 | . | TRBJ2-3
CASSYGTGGYGYTF | TGTGCCAGCAGTTACGGGACAGGGGGATATGGCTACACCTTC | TRBD1 | TRBV6-5 | . | TRBJ1-2
CASSTRLAGYTDTQYF | TGTGCCAGCAGCACCCGACTAGCGGGATACACAGATACGCAGTATTTT | TRBD2 | TRBV7-2 | . | TRBJ2-3
CAWSGARSSGNTIYF | TGTGCCTGGAGTGGGGCAAGAAGCTCTGGAAACACCATATATTTT | . | TRBV30 | . | TRBJ1-3
CASSSYGQEQFF | TGTGCCAGCAGCTCTTACGGACAGGAGCAGTTCTTC | . | TRBV7-2 | few | TRBJ2-1
CASGPGGTGIDEQYF | TGTGCCAGCGGTCCTGGTGGGACAGGGATTGACGAGCAGTACTTC | TRBD1 | TRBV7-9 | . | TRBJ2-7
CASSYGDIAYNEQFF | TGTGCCAGCAGTTACGGGGACATCGCCTACAATGAGCAGTTCTTC | . | TRBV6-5 | . | TRBJ2-1
CASSGTGLAFQETQYF | TGTGCCAGCAGCGGGACGGGACTAGCGTTCCAAGAGACCCAGTACTTC | TRBD2 | TRBV2 | . | TRBJ2-5
CSARDRGSGNTIYF | TGCAGCGCCCGGGACAGGGGCTCTGGAAACACCATATATTTT | TRBD1 | TRBV29-1 | . | TRBJ1-3
CASRFGQGNTEAFF | TGTGCCAGCCGTTTCGGGCAGGGGAACACTGAAGCTTTCTTT | . | TRBV6-5 | . | TRBJ1-1
CASNGRRTEEEKLFF | TGTGCCAGTAATGGTAGGAGGACAGAGGAAGAAAAACTGTTTTTT | . | TRBV19 | . | TRBJ1-4
CASSLGGVAGTEAFF | TGCGCCAGCAGCTTGGGCGGGGTGGCGGGCACTGAAGCTTTCTTT | . | TRBV5-1 | . | TRBJ1-1